This TCR beta chain was found in a study of neurological immune-mediated disorders. TCRdb re-called the 5' RACE reads through MiXCR, storing one row per CDR3 protein. Altogether roughly 48,000 distinct CDR3 sequences are present, over 4.5% being singletons, with the ten largest covering 1.3% to 1.5%. This clonotype showed up many times. This clonotype originated in a woman aged 18-29 years with multiple sclerosis. Sequencing was performed on CD4+ T cells from blood.

The CDR3 DNA is TGTGCCAGCAGTCACCTTGGAGGGATGGCGAGGGAGCTGTTTTTT. Amino acid sequence: CASSHLGGMARELFF. The chain has TRBV12-3 or TRBV12-4 and TRBJ2-2; the D gene is possibly TRBD2 (6 bases). Trimming removed 5 bases at V and 9 bases at J, with 19 bases between. The CDR3 covers 15 residues.